Detailed here is one T cell receptor (beta chain). The junction had 15 bases not matched to a gene; V was cut back by 3 bases and J by 4 bases. The length of the CDR3 is 18 residues. From germline, CDR1 is SGDLS and CDR2 YYNGEE. The data stem from a study of technical replicates of blood from several donors. Sequencing was performed with immunoSEQ multiplex PCR; in TCRdb, only in-frame clones are kept and a portion is missing. The sample has approximately 90,000 clones; about 96% are singletons. The chain uses TRBV9 and TRBJ1-1, with 10 nucleotides matching TRBD1. This TCR was recovered from a human donor in good health. The sequencing input was T cells isolated from PBMCs. Here the CDR3 DNA reads TGTGCCAGCAGCGCAACTCAACCGGGACAGGGGATCGGCACTGAAGCTTTCTTT. Protein product: CASSATQPGQGIGTEAFF.